These 8 T cell receptor beta chains came from one sample sequenced in a study of blood T cell repertoires in COVID-19. Clones were read by immunoSEQ multiplex PCR, and TCRdb kept only the in-frame ones, dropping some. The data contain 300,000 to 350,000 clones, under 90% of them seen just once; the ten biggest clones take up roughly a tenth. Sample: PBMCs or T cells enriched from blood (not recorded which). The receptors were gathered from a woman younger than 45 who had recovered from COVID-19.

The genes are TRBV7-9 and TRBJ2-7; the match to TRBD2 covers 12 bases. V was pared by 3 bases and J by 7 bases, with 4 bases of the junction left unmatched. The germline CDR1 and CDR2 sequences are SEHNR and FQNEAQ (reference sequence). The CDR3 length is 14 residues. DNA of the CDR3: TGTGCCAGCAGCTTCTACCTAGCGGGAGGGGAGCAGTACTTC. Translation: CASSFYLAGGEQYF.

This clone showed up just once. The V gene is TRBV4-1, the J gene TRBJ2-1, with TRBD2 matching 13 bases. The CDR3 is 16 amino acids. The germline CDR1 and CDR2 sequences are MGHRA and YSYEKL. V lost 4 bases to trimming and J lost 4 bases; unmatched junction nucleotides: 4. The CDR3 spells CASSPRLAGGYNEQFF. The CDR3 region has the DNA TGCGCCAGCAGCCCGAGACTAGCGGGAGGATACAATGAGCAGTTCTTC.

The chain recombines TRBV28 with TRBJ1-1, with TRBD1 matching over 9 bases. V lost 6 bases, J lost 5 bases, and 10 bases stayed unmatched. The CDR3 is 15 residues long. Germline values: CDR1 MDHEN, CDR2 SYDVKM. The CDR3 loop reads CASRLLTGGQTEAFF. CDR3 coding DNA: TGTGCCAGCAGGCTTCTGACAGGGGGACAAACTGAAGCTTTCTTT. Supplemented by reference TRBV28 and TRBJ1-1, the full variable domain reads DVKVTQSSRYLVKRTGEKVFLECVQDMDHENMFWYRQDPGLGLRLIYFSYDVKMKEKGDIPEGYSVSREKKERFSLILESASTNQTSMYLCASRLLTGGQTEAFFGQGTRLTVV.

The gene calls are TRBV2 and TRBJ1-5; no definite D call. The length of the CDR3 is 15 residues. V lost 4 bases to trimming and J lost 3 bases, with 13 bases between them. Germline assignment: CDR1 SNHLY and CDR2 FYNNEI. This CDR3 reads CASSGQVHYNQPQHF. As DNA, the CDR3 is TGTGCCAGCAGTGGCCAGGTACATTACAATCAGCCCCAGCATTTT.

The genes are TRBV28 and TRBJ2-7; 7 bases map to TRBD1. J gave up 5 bases and V 0 bases, and 13 bases lay outside the gene matches. CDR3 length equals 17 residues. Germline V gives CDR1 MDHEN, CDR2 SYDVKM. This CDR3 is CASSLWGGVARGNEQYF. In nucleotides, the CDR3 is TGTGCCAGCAGTTTATGGGGTGGTGTAGCCAGGGGGAACGAGCAGTACTTC.

DNA for the CDR3: TGTGCCAGCAGCCCCCGATGGACTAGCTCCAATGAGCAGTTCTTC. Translated, it gives CASSPRWTSSNEQFF. V is TRBV7-9 and J is TRBJ2-1; TRBD2 agrees at 8 bases. The CDR3 covers 15 residues. CDR1 is SEHNR and CDR2 is FQNEAQ in the germline V gene (reference sequence). V dropped 5 bases and J dropped 6; count of bases not matched to a gene: 9.

The V and J genes are TRBV18 and TRBJ2-7, with TRBD1 identical over 9 bases. Germline V CDR1 and CDR2: KGHSH, LQKENI. Trimming took 5 bases from V and 3 from J; bases not matched to a gene: 2. The CDR3 runs to 13 residues. The CDR3 is CASSGQGNYEQYF. The CDR3 coding sequence is TGTGCCAGCTCAGGACAGGGGAACTACGAGCAGTACTTC.

This clone was recorded only once. The chain joins TRBV27 to TRBJ1-5; D is ambiguous. Deletions cut 0 bases from V and 3 bases from J, with 9 bases between. Per the germline V gene, CDR1 is MNHEY and CDR2 is SMNVEV (reference sequence). This CDR3 is 15 amino acids long. The CDR3 bases are TGTGCCAGCAGTTTATCATGGCACACCAATCAGCCCCAGCATTTT. Translated, it gives CASSLSWHTNQPQHF.